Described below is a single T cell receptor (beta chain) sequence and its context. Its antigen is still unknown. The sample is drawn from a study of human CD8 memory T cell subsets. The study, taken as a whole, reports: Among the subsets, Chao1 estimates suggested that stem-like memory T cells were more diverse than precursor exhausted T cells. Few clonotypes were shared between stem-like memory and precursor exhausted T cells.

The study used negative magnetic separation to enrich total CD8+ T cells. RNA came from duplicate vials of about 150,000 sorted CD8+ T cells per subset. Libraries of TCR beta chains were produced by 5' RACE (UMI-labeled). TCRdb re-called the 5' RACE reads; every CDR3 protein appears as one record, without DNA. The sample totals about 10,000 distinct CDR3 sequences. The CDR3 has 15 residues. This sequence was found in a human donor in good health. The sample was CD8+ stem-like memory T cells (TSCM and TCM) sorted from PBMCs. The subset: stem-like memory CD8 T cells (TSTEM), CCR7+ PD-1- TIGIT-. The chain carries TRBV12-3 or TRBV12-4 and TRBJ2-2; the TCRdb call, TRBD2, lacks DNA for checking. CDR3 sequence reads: CASSLPTAGVGELFF.